This T cell receptor beta chain was recorded in a study of T cells in tuberculosis (dated by TCRdb to the late 2010s). Turning to the overall study: In the study, CD1B tetramers and high-throughput TCR immunosequencing were combined to characterize T cells specific for the mycobacterial lipid antigen glucose monomycolate (GMM). In a South African clinical cohort, IGRA-negative adolescents, IGRA-positive adolescents with latent tuberculosis and adults with active tuberculosis were compared, with nine to eleven people in each group.

Results the study describes overall, beyond this receptor: Active tuberculosis TCR-alpha repertoires showed smaller mean NN-distances to GMM-specific TCRs than IGRA-negative controls, suggesting clonal expansion of these TCRs. Using GEM motif frequencies, a classifier achieved approximately 72% accuracy, whereas a classifier built on the diverse GMM-specific repertoire got to 87% accuracy (AUROC more than 0.85). Clinical samples were selected based on the availability of cryopreserved specimens, with adults included as active tuberculosis cases and adolescents included as controls. Shorter CDR3-alpha lengths in active tuberculosis patients partly drove the smaller NN-distances, and the TCR-beta difference was not statistically significant.

At study entry, adolescents were screened for latent tuberculosis infection by tuberculin skin test and QuantiFERON-TB GOLD In-Tube IGRA. Unsorted cryopreserved PBMC were immunosequenced, covering on average around 100,000 T cells per clinical donor. Eleven high schools in the Worcester region of the Western Cape, South Africa, served as enrollment sites for adolescents aged 12 to 18 years. Ten adolescents infected with M. tuberculosis and about 10 uninfected adolescents were chosen and matched for age and sex. PBMC from adolescents were isolated by density centrifugation from freshly drawn heparinized blood and were then cryopreserved. Regarding this clone: Its antigen is unknown. Per-base quality was not reported, and no clone a single base away is much larger than it.

The CDR3 measures 13 amino acids from cysteine to phenylalanine. Of the read, only the CDR3 DNA is kept; its 39 bases are in frame from base 1. Germline trimming amounts to 8 bases on V and 0 bases on J, with 1 as the count of junction bases outside the gene matches. The germline V gene (reference sequence) sets CDR1 to LNHNV and CDR2 to YYDKDF. TCR libraries were generated with the immunoSEQ multiplex PCR assay, using TCR-beta and/or TCR-alpha/delta assays for each sample. Amplified TCR libraries were sequenced on the Illumina high-throughput platform. The original pipeline was this. Clustering and dimensionality reduction relied on pairwise TCRdist distances among GMM-specific receptors from T cells that were either sorted ex vivo or expanded in vitro. Each clinical repertoire received a mean NN-distance score, defined as the average TCRdist to the nearest 10% of tetramer-positive reference sequences. GEM TCR motif frequency was computed as the fraction of unique TCRs matching known GEM sequences by V/J usage and CDR3 length. Linear discriminant analysis with leave-one-out cross-validation, implemented in scikit-learn, was used to classify active tuberculosis. Here the immuneACCESS table is served through TCRdb, limited to in-frame sequences with V and J called. Missing clones are a known gap in these copies; in checked studies unresolved V genes cover under half, and the rest lacks a known reason. V, J and clone size derive from that table, while D and trimming were established from the DNA sequence. The sample table lists around 41,000 clones, roughly 94% of them with a count of one. Jointly, the top ten make up around 1.9% of the sample.

The TCR sequence derives from a donor aged 5 to 30 with latent tuberculosis or without tuberculosis infection. Some clones in this sample may be carry-over from other donors' samples. Sequenced input: PBMCs. The chain employs TRBV15 and TRBJ2-1, and 7 bases in between align with TRBD2. The CDR3 is CATRGSSYNEQFF. The sequenced DNA is TGTGCCACCCGCGGGAGCTCCTACAATGAGCAGTTCTTC.